These T cell receptor beta chains were read from a single sample in a study of control samples from healthy donors and cancer patients. Libraries were prepared by immunoSEQ multiplex PCR; TCRdb keeps only in-frame clonotypes and omits some of them. Of roughly 90,000 clones detected, 85% to 95% appear once; the ten largest clones hold over 1.3%. Sequencing was carried out using blood. These receptor sequences come from a woman in her 30s in good health. Each CDR3 is given with its conserved first and last residue. A D gene is named only where the DNA matches it firmly. Clone size appears in some rows only: once, few, many, or a class for an expanded clone.

clone_size	v_call	d_call	j_call	cdr3_aa	cdr3_nt
-	TRBV27	-	TRBJ2-5	CASSPLPAETQYF	TGTGCCAGCAGTCCGCTACCCGCGGAGACCCAGTACTTC
-	TRBV5-1	TRBD1	TRBJ2-7	CASSRDSHSYEQYF	TGCGCCAGCAGCCGGGACAGTCACTCCTACGAGCAGTACTTC
-	TRBV28	-	TRBJ1-5	CASSLTSSPQHF	TGTGCCAGCAGTTTAACCAGTTCGCCCCAGCATTTT
-	TRBV6-1	-	TRBJ1-5	CASSELGTDNQPQHF	TGCGCCAGCAGTGAACTGGGGACCGACAATCAGCCCCAGCATTTT
-	TRBV10-1	-	TRBJ1-3	CASSEATPGGTIYF	TGCGCCAGCAGTGAAGCCACTCCTGGAGGAACCATATATTTT
-	TRBV7-3	TRBD2	TRBJ2-3	CASSLPGTSGRYGTDTQYF	TGTGCCAGCAGCTTACCAGGGACTAGCGGGAGGTATGGCACAGATACGCAGTATTTT
-	TRBV5-1	-	TRBJ2-7	CASSLRLGGRSYEQYF	TGCGCCAGCAGCTTGAGGTTGGGGGGCAGGTCCTACGAGCAGTACTTC
once	TRBV10-2	TRBD1	TRBJ1-5	CASKAVSGTGGQGPQHF	TGCGCCAGCAAAGCAGTGAGTGGGACAGGGGGTCAGGGGCCCCAGCATTTT
-	TRBV7-9	-	TRBJ1-6	CASSLGPSNNSPLHF	TGTGCCAGCAGCTTAGGCCCTTCGAACAATTCACCCCTCCACTTT
once	TRBV19	-	TRBJ1-4	CASAPMGGAWEKLFF	TGTGCCAGTGCCCCTATGGGGGGCGCGTGGGAAAAACTGTTTTTT
-	TRBV7-3	-	TRBJ2-6	CASSRHFSGANVLTF	TGTGCCAGCAGTCGTCACTTCTCTGGGGCCAACGTCCTGACTTTC
-	TRBV25-1	-	TRBJ2-7	CAPNPPRPSLEQYF	TGTGCCCCCAACCCCCCCCGCCCCTCTCTCGAGCAGTACTTC
-	TRBV28	TRBD1	TRBJ1-4	CASLRQGPGEKLFF	TGTGCCAGTCTCAGACAGGGACCCGGGGAAAAACTGTTTTTT
-	TRBV6-4	-	TRBJ2-2	CASSDSGQANTGELFF	TGTGCCAGCAGTGACTCGGGGCAGGCGAACACCGGGGAGCTGTTTTTT
-	TRBV10-3	-	TRBJ2-1	CAISRNNEQFF	TGTGCCATCAGCAGAAACAATGAGCAGTTCTTC
-	TRBV25-1	-	TRBJ1-1	CARIIGGGFAEAFF	TGTGCCAGAATAATAGGGGGGGGTTTCGCTGAAGCTTTCTTT
-	TRBV21-1	-	TRBJ2-7	CASSKEGQDYEQYF	TGTGCCAGCAGCAAAGAGGGACAGGACTACGAGCAGTACTTC
-	TRBV2	TRBD2	TRBJ2-2	CASRSGLAAGELFF	TGTGCCAGCAGATCGGGACTAGCGGCCGGGGAGCTGTTTTTT
-	TRBV6-2/TRBV6-3	TRBD2	TRBJ2-1	CASSETSESYNEQFF	TGTGCCAGCAGCGAGACTAGCGAGAGCTACAATGAGCAGTTCTTC
-	TRBV28	-	TRBJ2-3	CASTLRGRRDTQYF	TGTGCCAGCACCCTTCGCGGGCGACGAGATACGCAGTATTTT
-	TRBV6-6	-	TRBJ1-4	CASSKRELEKLFF	TGTGCCAGCAGTAAAAGGGAGTTAGAAAAACTGTTTTTT
-	TRBV6-4	-	TRBJ2-6	CASSDRGSSGANVLTF	TGTGCCAGCAGTGACAGGGGGAGCTCTGGGGCCAACGTCCTGACTTTC